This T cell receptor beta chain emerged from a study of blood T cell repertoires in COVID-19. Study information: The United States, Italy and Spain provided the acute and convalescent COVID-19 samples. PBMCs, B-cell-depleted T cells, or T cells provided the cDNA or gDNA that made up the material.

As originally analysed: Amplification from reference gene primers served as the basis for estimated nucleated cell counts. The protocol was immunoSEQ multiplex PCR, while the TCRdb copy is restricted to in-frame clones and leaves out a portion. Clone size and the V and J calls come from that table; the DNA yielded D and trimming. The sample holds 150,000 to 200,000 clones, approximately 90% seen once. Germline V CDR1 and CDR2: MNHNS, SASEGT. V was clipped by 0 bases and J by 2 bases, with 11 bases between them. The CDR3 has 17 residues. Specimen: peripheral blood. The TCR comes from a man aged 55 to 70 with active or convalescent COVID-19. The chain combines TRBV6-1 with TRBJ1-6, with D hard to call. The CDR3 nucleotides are TGTGCCAGCAGTGAAGCAGGGCTGGGAGCCTATAATTCACCCCTCCACTTT. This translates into CASSEAGLGAYNSPLHF.